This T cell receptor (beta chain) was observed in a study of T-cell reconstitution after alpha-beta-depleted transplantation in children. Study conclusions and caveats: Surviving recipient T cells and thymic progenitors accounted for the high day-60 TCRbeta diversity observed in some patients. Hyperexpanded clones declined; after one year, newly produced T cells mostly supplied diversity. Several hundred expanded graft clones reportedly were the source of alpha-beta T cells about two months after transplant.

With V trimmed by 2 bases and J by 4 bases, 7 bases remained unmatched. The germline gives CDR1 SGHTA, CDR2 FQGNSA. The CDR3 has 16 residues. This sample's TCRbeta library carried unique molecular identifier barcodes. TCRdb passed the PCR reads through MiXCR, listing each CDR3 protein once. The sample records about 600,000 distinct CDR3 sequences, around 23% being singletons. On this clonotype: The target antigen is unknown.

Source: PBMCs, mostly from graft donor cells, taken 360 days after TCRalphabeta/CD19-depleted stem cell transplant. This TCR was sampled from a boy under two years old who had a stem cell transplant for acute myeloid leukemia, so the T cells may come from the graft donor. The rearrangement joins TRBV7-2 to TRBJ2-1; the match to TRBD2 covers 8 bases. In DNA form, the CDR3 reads TGTGCCAGCAGCTTACAGAGCGGGGGCTATTACAATGAGCAGTTCTTC. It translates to CASSLQSGGYYNEQFF.